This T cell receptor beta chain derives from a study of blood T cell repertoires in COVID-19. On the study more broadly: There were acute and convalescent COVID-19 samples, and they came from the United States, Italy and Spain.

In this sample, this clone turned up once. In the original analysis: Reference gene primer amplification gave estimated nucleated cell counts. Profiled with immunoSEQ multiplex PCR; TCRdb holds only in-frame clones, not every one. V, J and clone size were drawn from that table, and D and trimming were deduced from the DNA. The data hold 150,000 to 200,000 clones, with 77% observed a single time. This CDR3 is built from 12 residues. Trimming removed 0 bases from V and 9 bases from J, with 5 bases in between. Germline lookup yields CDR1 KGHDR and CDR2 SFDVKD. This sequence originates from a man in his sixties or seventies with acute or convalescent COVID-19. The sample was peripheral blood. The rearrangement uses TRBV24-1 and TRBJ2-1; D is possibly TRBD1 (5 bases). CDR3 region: CATSDLTGEQFF. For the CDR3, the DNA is TGTGCCACCAGTGATTTGACAGGTGAGCAGTTCTTC.